This paragraph covers one TCR beta chain sequence. What it binds is unknown. Treatment: roughly 11-day PBMC culture with coronavirus spike peptide pools or control peptides (ViraFEST assay). Unmatched junction bases numbered 3, after V lost 6 bases and J lost 1 base. The germline V gene encodes CDR1 MNHEY and CDR2 SMNVEV (reference sequence). CDR3 length: 14 amino acids. The Oncomine TCR Beta short-read assay was applied to DNA of cultured CD4+ T cells. Cultured CD4+ T cells yielded the extracted genomic DNA. A single record per CDR3 protein comes from TCRdb applying MiXCR to the PCR reads. Of more than 13,000 distinct CDR3 sequences listed, about 56% are singletons. The data were obtained in a study of vaccination and CD4 T cells after COVID-19.

The rearrangement links TRBV27 to TRBJ1-1, with 9 positions matching TRBD1. The source was CD4+ T cells from blood, cultured in vitro, collected before SARS-CoV-2 vaccination. This clonotype was sampled from a human donor who had recovered from COVID-19. CDR3 nucleotides: TGTGCCAGCAGAAGGACAGGGGAGAACACTGAAGCTTTCTTT. Amino acids: CASRRTGENTEAFF.